Listed below are T cell receptor beta chains from one sample, sequenced in a study of T cell responses to AZD1222 COVID-19 vaccine. The method was immunoSEQ multiplex PCR; TCRdb's version includes in-frame clones alone and lacks a portion of them. The data contain about 110,000 clones, approximately 90% of them singletons. Source: peripheral blood, taken on day 0 of MenACWY control vaccination. All receptors come from an adult in good health. The CDR3 runs from the conserved cysteine through the conserved F or W. D genes are given only for firm matches. Only part of the rows carry a size: once, few, many, or a class if the clone is expanded.

TRBJ2-2,TRBD2,NA,TRBV9,TGTGCCAGCAGCGTAGGACTAGCGGGTTATAACACCGGGGAGCTGTTTTTT,CASSVGLAGYNTGELFF
TRBJ1-5,NA,NA,TRBV5-6,TGTGCCAGCAGCTTGAACGAGGTGAGGCCCCAGCATTTT,CASSLNEVRPQHF
TRBJ2-4,TRBD1,once,TRBV27,TGTGCCAGCAGTTTAGGAATGAGAGGACAGGCGGGCAAAAACATTCAGTACTTC,CASSLGMRGQAGKNIQYF
TRBJ1-5,NA,NA,TRBV9,TGTGCCAGCAGCGTCGGAAGGGATCAGCCCCAGCATTTT,CASSVGRDQPQHF
TRBJ2-3,NA,once,TRBV7-9,TGTGCCAGCAGCTTATCGGGACTGCCTAGCACAGATACGCAGTATTTT,CASSLSGLPSTDTQYF
TRBJ2-7,NA,NA,TRBV6-5,TGTGCCAGCAGTTACTCGAAACAGCTGTCCTACGAGCAGTACTTC,CASSYSKQLSYEQYF
TRBJ1-6,TRBD1,NA,TRBV2,TGTGCCAGCAGTGGACAGGGGAGTAATTCACCCCTCCACTTT,CASSGQGSNSPLHF
TRBJ2-2,NA,once,TRBV28,TGTGCCACCCGGGTACTAGCCCCAGTCACGAACACCGGGGAGCTGTTTTTT,CATRVLAPVTNTGELFF
TRBJ1-1,TRBD1,NA,TRBV11-3,TGTGCCAGCAGCTTAGAAGGGGGCGCGAACACTGAAGCTTTCTTT,CASSLEGGANTEAFF
TRBJ1-2,TRBD1,NA,TRBV13,TGTGCCAGCAGCCTCAAGGACAGGGGGACCTATGGCTACACCTTC,CASSLKDRGTYGYTF
TRBJ1-2,NA,NA,TRBV5-6,TGTGCCAGCAGCTCCGAGGGGGAGTGGGATGGCTACACCTTC,CASSSEGEWDGYTF
TRBJ1-5,NA,NA,TRBV28,TGTGCCAGCAGTTTGACAGGCGTACGCAGCGGCAATCAGCCCCAGCATTTT,CASSLTGVRSGNQPQHF
TRBJ1-4,TRBD1,NA,TRBV6-1,TGTGCCAGCAGTGGACGGAGGGGGCTTAATGAAAAACTGTTTTTT,CASSGRRGLNEKLFF
TRBJ1-1,NA,NA,TRBV9,TGTGCCAGCAGCCCCACGACGTCGAACACTGAAGCTTTCTTT,CASSPTTSNTEAFF
TRBJ1-4,TRBD1,NA,TRBV18,TGTGCCAGCTCACCTCGGACAGGAACTAATGAAAAACTGTTTTTT,CASSPRTGTNEKLFF
TRBJ1-6,TRBD1,once,TRBV9,TGTGCCAGCAGCGTCAGGGGGGGCTCCTATAATTCACCCCTCCACTTT,CASSVRGGSYNSPLHF
TRBJ1-2,TRBD1,NA,TRBV5-4,TGTGCCAGCAACCAACAGGGGGCCGGCTATGGCTACACCTTC,CASNQQGAGYGYTF
TRBJ1-2,TRBD1,NA,TRBV4-3,TGCGCCAGCGGGGAGGGACAGGGGAACTATGGCTACACCTTC,CASGEGQGNYGYTF
TRBJ2-5,NA,NA,TRBV3-1/TRBV3-2,TGTGCCAGCAGCTTTGGACTCGGAGAGACCCAGTACTTC,CASSFGLGETQYF
TRBJ2-1,NA,NA,TRBV18,TGTGCCAGTGGAACAGGGATTGAAGGTGAGCAGTTCTTC,CASGTGIEGEQFF
TRBJ2-5,NA,once,TRBV7-3,TGTGCCAGCAGCTTAATTGGCAGGGAAGGGGAGACCCAGTACTTC,CASSLIGREGETQYF
TRBJ1-4,TRBD1,NA,TRBV27,TGTGCCAGCAGTACCTGGACAGGGAATCCGTCAACTAATGAAAAACTGTTTTTT,CASSTWTGNPSTNEKLFF
TRBJ1-2,NA,NA,TRBV5-8,TGTGCCAGCAGCCTGACAGCAGACTATGGCTACACCTTC,CASSLTADYGYTF
TRBJ1-2,NA,few,TRBV6-5,TGTGCCAGCAGCCGGACTAACTATGGCTACACCTTC,CASSRTNYGYTF
TRBJ1-5,NA,once,TRBV19,TGTGCCAGTTCGAAGGGCAGGGGAAACAATCAGCCCCAGCATTTT,CASSKGRGNNQPQHF
TRBJ1-2,NA,NA,TRBV4-2,TGTGCCAGCAGCCAAGAGGGCCAGGGGAACTATGGCTACACCTTC,CASSQEGQGNYGYTF
TRBJ2-1,NA,NA,TRBV9,TGTGCCAGCAGCCCCCCCTGGTCCTACAATGAGCAGTTCTTC,CASSPPWSYNEQFF
TRBJ2-7,TRBD1,NA,TRBV24-1,TGTGCCACCAGTGCGACCGGGACAGGGGTCGACGAGCAGTACTTC,CATSATGTGVDEQYF
TRBJ2-3,NA,NA,TRBV20-1,TGCAGTGCTAGTCCCCTACCAGATACGCAGTATTTT,CSASPLPDTQYF
TRBJ1-2,TRBD1,NA,TRBV7-3,TGTGCCAGCAGTCCGACAGGGGGCAGCTATGGCTACACCTTC,CASSPTGGSYGYTF
TRBJ2-2,TRBD2,NA,TRBV6-1,TGTGCCAGCAGTGAATCTCCAGCGGGGGGGAACACCGGGGAGCTGTTTTTT,CASSESPAGGNTGELFF
TRBJ1-3,NA,NA,TRBV15,TGTGCCACCAGCAGAGATTGGGGGGGCTCTGGAAACACCATATATTTT,CATSRDWGGSGNTIYF
TRBJ2-7,TRBD2,NA,TRBV6-2/TRBV6-3,TGTGCCAGCAGTAGACTAGCACCAGGGACTAACTCCTACGAGCAGTACTTC,CASSRLAPGTNSYEQYF
TRBJ2-7,NA,NA,TRBV20-1,TGCAGTGCTAGTGTGATAGGGTACGAGCAGTACTTC,CSASVIGYEQYF
TRBJ2-3,TRBD2,NA,TRBV2,TGTGCCAGCCGCCGACCCGGGGGGGAGCAGTATTTT,CASRRPGGEQYF
TRBJ1-2,NA,NA,TRBV19,TGTGCCAGTAGTATAATGACCGCTGGCTACACCTTC,CASSIMTAGYTF
TRBJ1-5,NA,NA,TRBV4-1,TGCGCCAGCAGCCAAACTCCAGGGTCGGGCAATCAGCCCCAGCATTTT,CASSQTPGSGNQPQHF
TRBJ2-3,NA,NA,TRBV5-8,TGTGCCAGCAGCTTGGAACAGGGTGCGTATTTT,CASSLEQGAYF
TRBJ2-5,TRBD1,NA,TRBV19,TGTGCCAGTAGAAGACAGGGAGAGGAGACCCAGTACTTC,CASRRQGEETQYF
TRBJ1-1,TRBD1,NA,TRBV29-1,TGCAGCGGTAGGACAGGGTCGAACACTGAAGCTTTCTTT,CSGRTGSNTEAFF
TRBJ2-5,TRBD1,NA,TRBV6-2/TRBV6-3,TGTGCCAGCAGCCCAGTGACAGGGGGCGAGGAGACCCAGTACTTC,CASSPVTGGEETQYF
TRBJ2-3,TRBD2,NA,TRBV2,TGTGCCAGTCGCCAGCGGGGGGGCTGGGATACGCAGTATTTT,CASRQRGGWDTQYF
TRBJ2-5,NA,NA,TRBV11-2,TGTGCCAGCAGACCCGACAGGAACCAAGAGACCCAGTACTTC,CASRPDRNQETQYF
TRBJ1-1,NA,NA,TRBV5-1,TGCGCCAGCAGCTCTGGACAGTCGAACACTGAAGCTTTCTTT,CASSSGQSNTEAFF
TRBJ1-5,TRBD1,NA,TRBV7-8,TGTGCCAGCAGCTTAGCGGTAGGGGACAGAGTCAATCAGCCCCAGCATTTT,CASSLAVGDRVNQPQHF
TRBJ1-2,NA,NA,TRBV4-2,TGTGCCAGCAGCCAAGATGACAGCTATGGCTACACCTTC,CASSQDDSYGYTF
TRBJ1-5,NA,NA,TRBV28,TGTGCCAGCAGTTTACCCTGGACACCCCAGCATTTT,CASSLPWTPQHF
TRBJ2-5,TRBD2,NA,TRBV19,TGTGCCAGTAGTAATAGGGCTAGCGGGGGCGAGACCCAGTACTTC,CASSNRASGGETQYF
TRBJ1-3,TRBD1,NA,TRBV3-1/TRBV3-2,TGTGCCAGCAGCCAAACCCTAAACAGGGGTTCTGGAAACACCATATATTTT,CASSQTLNRGSGNTIYF
TRBJ1-1,TRBD1,NA,TRBV7-3,TGTGCCAGCAGCCGTACAGGGGCGTTGAACACTGAAGCTTTCTTT,CASSRTGALNTEAFF
TRBJ1-6,TRBD1,NA,TRBV6-5,TGTGCCGGGGGGGGACAGATTTATAATTCACCCCTCCACTTT,CAGGGQIYNSPLHF
TRBJ1-5,NA,once,TRBV10-3,TGTGCCATCACTGACCGGGGTGGCAATCAGCCCCAGCATTTT,CAITDRGGNQPQHF
TRBJ1-1,TRBD1,NA,TRBV19,TGTGCCAGTAGTACCCTAGACAGGGGCAATACTGAAGCTTTCTTT,CASSTLDRGNTEAFF
TRBJ2-6,NA,NA,TRBV2,TGTGCCAGCAGTGAGGGGGTCTCTGGGGCCAACGTCCTGACTTTC,CASSEGVSGANVLTF
TRBJ1-1,TRBD1,NA,TRBV4-2,TGTGCCAGCAGCCAAGATCAGGGGGCCACTGAAGCTTTCTTT,CASSQDQGATEAFF
TRBJ1-5,NA,NA,TRBV19,TGTGCCAGTAGGAATCAAGGACAGCTTCATCAGCCCCAGCATTTT,CASRNQGQLHQPQHF
TRBJ1-2,NA,NA,TRBV5-1,TGCGCCAGCAGAATACAGCCTACTAACTATGGCTACACCTTC,CASRIQPTNYGYTF
TRBJ2-1,NA,NA,TRBV25-1,TGTGCCAGCAGTCCCATCCGGACTCACCGTAGCATCGACAATGAGCAGTTCTTC,CASSPIRTHRSIDNEQFF
TRBJ2-5,NA,NA,TRBV3-1/TRBV3-2,TGTGCCAGCAGCCAAGAAGGGTCCGGGACCCAGTACTTC,CASSQEGSGTQYF
TRBJ1-1,TRBD1,NA,TRBV7-3,TGTGCCAGCAGCTGGACAGGGGGCACTGAAGCTTTCTTT,CASSWTGGTEAFF